This is a list of T cell receptor beta chains from one sample in a study of a mutant IDH1 vaccine in newly diagnosed glioma. This table comes from immunoSEQ multiplex PCR, and its TCRdb copy is limited to in-frame clones, with some not included. The data show about 41,000 clones, 75% to 90% seen once. Their cognate antigens are unknown. The sequenced sample was PBMCs, obtained from a glioma patient whose treatment included an IDH1 peptide vaccine. Source of these receptors: a man aged 40-55 years with glioma. The conserved cysteine and the conserved F or W are not part of the CDR3 here. A D gene is named only where the DNA matches it firmly.

V	D	J	CDR3
TRBV6-5	.	TRBJ2-5	ASSYSRTHQETQY
TRBV7-9	TRBD1	TRBJ1-2	ASSLSGGNANYGYT
TRBV4-3	TRBD2	TRBJ2-3	ASSQDSGRGGDTQY
TRBV6-6	.	TRBJ1-1	ASSYVPGGGTEAF
TRBV7-9	.	TRBJ1-1	ASSLGSGAATEAF
TRBV14	.	TRBJ2-3	ASSQAGDTQY
TRBV18	.	TRBJ2-1	ASSPPAGLYNEQF
TRBV6-5	.	TRBJ2-3	ASTRDSYTDTQY
TRBV4-3	TRBD1	TRBJ2-1	ASSPGTVNNEQF
TRBV9	.	TRBJ2-1	ASSADPGGLQF
TRBV10-3	TRBD1	TRBJ2-2	AIRPGTVNTGELF
TRBV7-6	TRBD2	TRBJ2-1	ASSLAGGALNEQF
TRBV7-8	.	TRBJ1-2	ASSLGSAQSYGYT
TRBV5-1	.	TRBJ2-3	ASSGRGWSTDTQY
TRBV10-3	.	TRBJ1-2	AISARRTEPNYGYT
TRBV19	.	TRBJ2-7	ASSINVGGSYEQY
TRBV5-6	.	TRBJ2-5	ASSGRSYQETQY
TRBV6-1	TRBD2	TRBJ2-1	ASNLAGENEQF
TRBV4-3	.	TRBJ1-1	ASSQNGDTEAF
TRBV7-9	.	TRBJ2-5	ASSYRVSETQY
TRBV7-2	TRBD2	TRBJ2-5	ASSRSGLAEETQY
TRBV9	.	TRBJ2-3	ASSTSRSRGDTQY
TRBV6-1	TRBD1	TRBJ2-2	ASSDLGQGNTGELF
TRBV28	.	TRBJ1-5	ASRTGTLGYSNQPQH